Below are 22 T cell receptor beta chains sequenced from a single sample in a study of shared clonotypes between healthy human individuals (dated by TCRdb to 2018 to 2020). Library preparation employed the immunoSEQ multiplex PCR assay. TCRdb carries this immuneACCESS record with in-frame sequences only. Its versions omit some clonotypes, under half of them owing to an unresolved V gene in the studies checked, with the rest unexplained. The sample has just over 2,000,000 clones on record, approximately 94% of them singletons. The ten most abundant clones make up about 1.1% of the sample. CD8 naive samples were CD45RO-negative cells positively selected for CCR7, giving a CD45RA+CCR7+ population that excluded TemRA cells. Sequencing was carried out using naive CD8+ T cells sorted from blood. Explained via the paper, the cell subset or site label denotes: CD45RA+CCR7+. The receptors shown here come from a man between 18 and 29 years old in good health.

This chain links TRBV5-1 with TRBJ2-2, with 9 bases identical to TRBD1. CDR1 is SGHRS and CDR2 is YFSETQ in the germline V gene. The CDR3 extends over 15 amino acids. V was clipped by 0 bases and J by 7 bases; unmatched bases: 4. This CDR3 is CASSLEGTGFGELFF. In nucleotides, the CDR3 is TGCGCCAGCAGCTTGGAAGGGACAGGGTTCGGGGAGCTGTTTTTT.

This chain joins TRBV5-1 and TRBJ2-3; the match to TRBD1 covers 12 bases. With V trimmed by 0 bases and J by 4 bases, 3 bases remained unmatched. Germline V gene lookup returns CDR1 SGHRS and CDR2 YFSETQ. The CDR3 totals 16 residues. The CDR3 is CASSLAGTGGADTQYF. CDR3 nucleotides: TGCGCCAGCAGCTTGGCCGGGACAGGGGGCGCAGATACGCAGTATTTT. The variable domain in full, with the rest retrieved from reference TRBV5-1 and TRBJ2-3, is KAGVTQTPRYLIKTRGQQVTLSCSPISGHRSVSWYQQTPGQGLQFLFEYFSETQRNKGNFPGRFSGRQFSNSRSEMNVSTLELGDSALYLCASSLAGTGGADTQYFGPGTRLTVL.

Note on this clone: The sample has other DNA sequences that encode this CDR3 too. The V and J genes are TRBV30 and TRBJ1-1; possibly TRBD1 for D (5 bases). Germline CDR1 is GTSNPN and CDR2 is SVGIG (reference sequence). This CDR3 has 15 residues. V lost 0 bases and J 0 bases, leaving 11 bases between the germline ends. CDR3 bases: TGTGCCTGGAGTGTAGGGCCAGGGCTGAACACTGAAGCTTTCTTT. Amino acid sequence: CAWSVGPGLNTEAFF.

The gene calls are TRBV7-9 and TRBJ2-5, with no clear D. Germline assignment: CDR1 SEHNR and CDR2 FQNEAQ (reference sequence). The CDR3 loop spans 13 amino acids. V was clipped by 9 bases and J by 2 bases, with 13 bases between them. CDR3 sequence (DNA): TGTGCCAGTAGGGCTCAGGTTCAAGAGACCCAGTACTTC. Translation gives CASRAQVQETQYF. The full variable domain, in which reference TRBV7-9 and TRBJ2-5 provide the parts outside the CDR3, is DTGVSQNPRHKITKRGQNVTFRCDPISEHNRLYWYRQTLGQGPEFLTYFQNEAQLEKSRLLSDRFSAERPKGSFSTLEIQRTEQGDSAMYLCASRAQVQETQYFGPGTRLLVL.

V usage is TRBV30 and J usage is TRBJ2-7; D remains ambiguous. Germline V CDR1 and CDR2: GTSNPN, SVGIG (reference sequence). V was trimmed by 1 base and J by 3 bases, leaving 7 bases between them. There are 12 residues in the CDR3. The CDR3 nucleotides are TGTGCCTGGAGTGGCCCCCTCTACGAGCAGTACTTC. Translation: CAWSGPLYEQYF.

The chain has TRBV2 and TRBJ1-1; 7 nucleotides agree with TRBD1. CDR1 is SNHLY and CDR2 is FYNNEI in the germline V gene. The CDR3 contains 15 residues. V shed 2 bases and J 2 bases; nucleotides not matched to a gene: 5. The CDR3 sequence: CASSEWRGLNTEAFF. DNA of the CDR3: TGTGCCAGCAGTGAATGGAGGGGGCTTAACACTGAAGCTTTCTTT.

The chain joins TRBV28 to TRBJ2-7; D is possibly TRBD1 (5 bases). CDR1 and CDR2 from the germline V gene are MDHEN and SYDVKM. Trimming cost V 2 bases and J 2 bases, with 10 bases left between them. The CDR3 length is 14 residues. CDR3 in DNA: TGTGCCAGCAGTTTAGCAGGGAAAACCTACGAGCAGTACTTC. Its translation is CASSLAGKTYEQYF. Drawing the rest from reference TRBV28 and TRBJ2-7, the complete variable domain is DVKVTQSSRYLVKRTGEKVFLECVQDMDHENMFWYRQDPGLGLRLIYFSYDVKMKEKGDIPEGYSVSREKKERFSLILESASTNQTSMYLCASSLAGKTYEQYFGPGTRLTVT.

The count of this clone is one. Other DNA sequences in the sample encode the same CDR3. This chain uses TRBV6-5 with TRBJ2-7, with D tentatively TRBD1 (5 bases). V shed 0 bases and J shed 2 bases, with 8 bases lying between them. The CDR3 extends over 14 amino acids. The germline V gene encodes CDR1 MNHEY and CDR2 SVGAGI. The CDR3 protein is CASSYSQGAYEQYF. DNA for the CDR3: TGTGCCAGCAGTTACTCCCAGGGCGCCTACGAGCAGTACTTC.

CDR3 in amino acids: CASSPQRWAGQNYEQYF. Here the CDR3 DNA reads TGTGCCAGCAGCCCTCAAAGGTGGGCCGGACAGAACTACGAGCAGTACTTC. The V and J genes are TRBV7-9 and TRBJ2-7; D might be TRBD1 (6 bases). CDR1 and CDR2 (germline): SEHNR, FQNEAQ (reference sequence). The CDR3 consists of 17 residues. Trimming took 5 bases from V and 3 from J, leaving 23 bases between them.

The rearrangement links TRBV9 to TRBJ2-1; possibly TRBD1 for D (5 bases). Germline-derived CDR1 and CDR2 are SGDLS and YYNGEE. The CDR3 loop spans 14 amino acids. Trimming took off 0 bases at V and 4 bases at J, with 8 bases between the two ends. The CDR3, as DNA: TGTGCCAGCAGCGTAGAAGGGGATTACAATGAGCAGTTCTTC. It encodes CASSVEGDYNEQFF.

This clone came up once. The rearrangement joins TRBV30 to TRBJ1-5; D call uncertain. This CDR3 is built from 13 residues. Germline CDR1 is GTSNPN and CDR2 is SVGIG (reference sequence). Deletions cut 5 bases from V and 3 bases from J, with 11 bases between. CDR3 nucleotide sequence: TGTGCCTGGCAAGAAAGGGACAATCAGCCCCAGCATTTT. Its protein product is CAWQERDNQPQHF.

The CDR3 sequence: CASSLSGGDYYGYTF. The CDR3 DNA reads TGCGCCAGCAGCTTATCAGGGGGCGATTACTATGGCTACACCTTC. V is TRBV5-1 and J is TRBJ1-2; 8 bases are shared with TRBD1. The CDR3 contains 15 residues. J was trimmed by 3 bases and V by 2 bases; bases with no gene match: 6. Germline values: CDR1 SGHRS, CDR2 YFSETQ.

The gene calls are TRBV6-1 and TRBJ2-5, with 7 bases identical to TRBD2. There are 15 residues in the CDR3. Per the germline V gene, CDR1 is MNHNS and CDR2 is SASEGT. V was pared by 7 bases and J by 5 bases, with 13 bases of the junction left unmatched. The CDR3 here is CASKSPWEGGETQYF. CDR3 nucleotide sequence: TGTGCCAGCAAATCACCCTGGGAGGGTGGCGAGACCCAGTACTTC.

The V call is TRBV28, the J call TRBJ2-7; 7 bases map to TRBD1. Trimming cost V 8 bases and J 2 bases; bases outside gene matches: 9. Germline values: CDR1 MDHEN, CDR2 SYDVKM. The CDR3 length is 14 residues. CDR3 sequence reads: CASLSLTGTYEQYF. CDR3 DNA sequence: TGTGCCAGCCTCTCCCTGACAGGGACCTACGAGCAGTACTTC. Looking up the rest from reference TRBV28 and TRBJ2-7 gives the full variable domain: DVKVTQSSRYLVKRTGEKVFLECVQDMDHENMFWYRQDPGLGLRLIYFSYDVKMKEKGDIPEGYSVSREKKERFSLILESASTNQTSMYLCASLSLTGTYEQYFGPGTRLTVT.

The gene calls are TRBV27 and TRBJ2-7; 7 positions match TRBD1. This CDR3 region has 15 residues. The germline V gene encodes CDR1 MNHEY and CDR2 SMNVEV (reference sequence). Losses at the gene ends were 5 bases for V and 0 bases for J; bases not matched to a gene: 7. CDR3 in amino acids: CASSPFGTVSYEQYF. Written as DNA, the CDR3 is TGTGCCAGCAGTCCCTTCGGGACAGTCTCCTACGAGCAGTACTTC.

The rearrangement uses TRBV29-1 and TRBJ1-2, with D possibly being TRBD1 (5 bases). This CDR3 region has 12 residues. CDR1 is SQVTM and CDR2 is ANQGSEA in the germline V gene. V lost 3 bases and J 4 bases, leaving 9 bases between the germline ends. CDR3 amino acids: CSVETEIYGYTF. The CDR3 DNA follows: TGCAGCGTTGAGACAGAGATCTATGGCTACACCTTC.

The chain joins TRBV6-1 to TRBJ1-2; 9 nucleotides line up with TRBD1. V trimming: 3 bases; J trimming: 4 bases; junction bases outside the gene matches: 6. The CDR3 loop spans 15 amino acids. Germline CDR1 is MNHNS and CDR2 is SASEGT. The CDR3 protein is CASSDSAGQGYGYTF. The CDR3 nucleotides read TGTGCCAGCAGTGATAGTGCGGGACAGGGCTATGGCTACACCTTC.

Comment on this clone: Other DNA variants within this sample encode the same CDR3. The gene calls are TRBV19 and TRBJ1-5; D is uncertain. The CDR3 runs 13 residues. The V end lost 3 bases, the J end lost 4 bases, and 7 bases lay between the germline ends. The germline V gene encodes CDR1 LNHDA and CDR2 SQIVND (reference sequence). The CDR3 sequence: CASSITVNQPQHF. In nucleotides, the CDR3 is TGTGCCAGTAGTATCACGGTAAATCAGCCCCAGCATTTT.

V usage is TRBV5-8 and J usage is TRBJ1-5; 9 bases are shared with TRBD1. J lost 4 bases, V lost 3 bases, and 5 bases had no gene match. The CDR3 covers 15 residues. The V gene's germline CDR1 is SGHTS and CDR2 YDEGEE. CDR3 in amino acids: CASSWGQGENQPQHF. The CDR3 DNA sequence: TGTGCCAGCAGCTGGGGACAGGGAGAGAATCAGCCCCAGCATTTT.

CDR3 protein: CAWSDPAGGTDTQYF. CDR3 sequence (DNA): TGTGCCTGGAGTGATCCAGCGGGGGGAACCGATACGCAGTATTTT. The V and J genes are TRBV30 and TRBJ2-3; TRBD2 agrees at 9 bases. The CDR3 has 15 residues. CDR1 is GTSNPN and CDR2 is SVGIG in the germline V gene (reference sequence). J lost 6 bases, V lost 1 base, and 8 bases had no gene match.

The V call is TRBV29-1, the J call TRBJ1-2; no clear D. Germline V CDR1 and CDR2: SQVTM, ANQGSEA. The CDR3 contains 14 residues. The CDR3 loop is CTELRAEINYGYTF. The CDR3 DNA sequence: TGCACCGAACTGAGGGCAGAAATTAACTATGGCTACACCTTC.

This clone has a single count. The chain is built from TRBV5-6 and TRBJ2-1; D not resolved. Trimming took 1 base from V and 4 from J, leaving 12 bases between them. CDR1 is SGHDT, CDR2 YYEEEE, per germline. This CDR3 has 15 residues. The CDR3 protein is CASSLWEWVYNEQFF. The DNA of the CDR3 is TGTGCCAGCAGCTTGTGGGAATGGGTTTACAATGAGCAGTTCTTC.